This TCR beta chain was documented in a study of blood T cell repertoires in COVID-19. Study background: PBMCs, B-cell-depleted T cells, or T cells were the source of the cDNA or gDNA that made up the material.

The assay was immunoSEQ multiplex PCR, and TCRdb's table has in-frame clones only and misses some. Here the sample spans roughly 80,000 clones, 80% to 85% being singletons. V dropped 1 base and J dropped 7 bases, with 10 bases sitting between them. CDR1 LGHDT and CDR2 YNNKEL come from the germline V gene (reference sequence). The CDR3 contains 13 residues. The specimen sequenced was peripheral blood. The receptor comes from a human donor in a cohort sampled during active COVID-19. The chain employs TRBV3-1 (or the pseudogene TRBV3-2) and TRBJ2-5; D uncertain. Here the CDR3 DNA reads TGTGCCAGCAGCCAAGGCGGATTTAGGACCCAGTACTTC. This sequence encodes CASSQGGFRTQYF.